The following is a TCR beta chain sequence with its context. CDR1 is GTSNPN and CDR2 is SVGIG in the germline V gene (reference sequence). The CDR3 extends over 14 amino acids. The germline V and J ends were trimmed by 2 bases and 1 base, with 10 bases remaining between them. The authors defined stable hyperthyroidism as no ophthalmopathy within 18 months of follow-up. Ineligible for inclusion were patients with other autoimmune diseases, uncontrolled infections, pregnancy or lactation. Establishment of the diagnosis relied upon clinical symptoms, serum thyroxine, TRAb, thyroid ultrasound and orbital computed tomography. PBMCs were isolated by Ficoll-Paque density gradient centrifugation, using around 10 ml of fresh peripheral blood as the starting material. This entry comes from a study of Graves' ophthalmopathy and Graves' hyperthyroidism. Amplified material comprised TCR beta CDR3 regions derived from RNA transcripts. In the first round, RT-PCR was carried out with HTBI primers, and a multiplex PCR formed the second round. TCRdb fed the multiplex PCR reads into MiXCR, producing one record per CDR3 protein. In the table there are about 400,000 distinct CDR3 sequences, about 21% of which are singletons.

This sequence joins TRBV30 and TRBJ2-3; D is unresolved. This sequence was found in a woman under 30 with stable Graves' hyperthyroidism. The material sequenced was peripheral blood. CDR3 sequence reads: CAWSLTSGTDTQYF. DNA of the CDR3: TGTGCCTGGAGTCTTACGAGCGGCACAGATACGCAGTATTTT.